These 12 T cell receptor beta chains were all obtained from the same sample, sequenced in a study of CD8 T cells in Susac syndrome. Random hexamers were used to reverse transcribe an amount of roughly 0.5 to 1 ug RNA. TCRdb independently ran MiXCR on the immunoSEQ multiplex PCR reads; one entry per CDR3 protein. The table lists roughly 180,000 distinct CDR3 sequences, approximately 93% of them singletons. The specimen was CD4+ T cells from PBMCs. All receptors derive from a human donor with multiple sclerosis.

The rearrangement uses TRBV7-2 and TRBJ2-5, with D perhaps given as TRBD1 or TRBD2 (6 bases each). The V end was cut by 5 bases, the J end by 5 bases, with 15 bases between. From germline, CDR1 is SGHTA and CDR2 FQGNSA. The CDR3 length is 14 residues. CDR3 nucleotide sequence: TGTGCCAGCAGCGAGGTCGGGGGCCGTGAGACCCAGTACTTC. Amino acids: CASSEVGGRETQYF.

The chain has TRBV12-3 or TRBV12-4 and TRBJ1-2, with D maybe TRBD1 (5 bases). The CDR3 is 13 amino acids. V lost 3 bases and J lost 6, with 11 bases in between. As DNA, the CDR3 is TGTGCCAGCAGTTTCTGGGGCGGAGATGGCTACACCTTC. Its translation is CASSFWGGDGYTF.

The chain couples TRBV5-4 to TRBJ2-5; 14 nucleotides line up with TRBD2. The CDR3 runs 17 residues. CDR1 and CDR2 from the germline V gene are SGHNT and YYREEE (reference sequence). V dropped 4 bases and J dropped 5; count of bases not matched to a gene: 10. The CDR3 loop is CASSPSGTSGSQETQYF. CDR3 bases: TGTGCCAGCAGCCCTTCCGGGACTAGCGGGAGCCAGGAGACCCAGTACTTC.

This chain joins TRBV5-1 and TRBJ2-1; a possible D gene is TRBD1 (6 bases). The V gene's germline CDR1 is SGHRS and CDR2 YFSETQ. This CDR3 has 13 amino acids. Trimming stripped 0 bases from V and 10 bases from J, with 11 bases between. The CDR3 is CASSLEVQGEQFF. As DNA, the CDR3 is TGCGCCAGCAGCTTGGAGGTTCAGGGGGAGCAGTTCTTC. The whole variable domain, filled in from reference TRBV5-1 and TRBJ2-1, reads KAGVTQTPRYLIKTRGQQVTLSCSPISGHRSVSWYQQTPGQGLQFLFEYFSETQRNKGNFPGRFSGRQFSNSRSEMNVSTLELGDSALYLCASSLEVQGEQFFGPGTRLTVL.

The rearrangement joins TRBV7-6 to TRBJ2-3; 8 nucleotides line up with TRBD1. This CDR3 has 18 amino acids. J gave up 2 bases and V 5 bases, and 15 bases lay outside the gene matches. The germline V gene has CDR1 SGHVS and CDR2 FNYEAQ. The CDR3, as DNA: TGTGCCAGCAGCCGGGGACCCCATCGGACAGGGTCCACAGATACGCAGTATTTT. The encoded protein is CASSRGPHRTGSTDTQYF.

The chain combines TRBV5-1 with TRBJ1-3; D unresolved. The germline CDR1 and CDR2 sequences are SGHRS and YFSETQ. CDR3 size: 12 residues. V was pared by 9 bases and J by 0 bases, with 7 bases between. DNA for the CDR3: TGCGCCACCCGGGACTCTGGAAACACCATATATTTT. Protein: CATRDSGNTIYF.

This clonotype was seen a few times. The chain has TRBV6-5 and TRBJ2-3; 9 bases are shared with TRBD2. The CDR3 has 15 residues. Germline loops: CDR1 MNHEY, CDR2 SVGAGI. Trimming cost V 2 bases and J 6 bases; bases outside gene matches: 6. The CDR3 loop reads CASSYRAGGPDTQYF. The DNA for the CDR3 is TGTGCCAGCAGTTACCGCGCGGGGGGGCCGGATACGCAGTATTTT.

This chain links TRBV25-1 with TRBJ2-7; the match to TRBD1 covers 7 bases. Germline V gene data show CDR1 as MGHDK and CDR2 as SYGVNS. The CDR3 totals 13 residues. Germline trimming cut 6 bases from V and 4 bases from J; bases unmatched to any gene: 6. CDR3 nucleotide sequence: TGTGCCAGCAGCGCCCGACAGGGATACGAGCAGTACTTC. Its translation is CASSARQGYEQYF.

This sequence joins TRBV10-3 and TRBJ1-2; D remains ambiguous. CDR1 ENHRY and CDR2 SYGVKD come from the germline V gene. This CDR3 is built from 17 residues. The ends were cut back, 0 bases at V and 4 bases at J, with 18 bases in the middle. The DNA for the CDR3 is TGTGCCATCAGTGAGTCCCTGCGGCAAGGAGGGAGCTATGGCTACACCTTC. It encodes CAISESLRQGGSYGYTF.

This sequence joins TRBV30 and TRBJ1-1, with TRBD1 matching 8 bases. CDR3 length: 14 amino acids. J lost 4 bases, V lost 3 bases, and 7 bases had no gene match. From germline, CDR1 is GTSNPN and CDR2 SVGIG (reference sequence). The CDR3 nucleotides are TGTGCCTGGAGGGACATCACAGGGGGCACTGAAGCTTTCTTT. Encoded protein: CAWRDITGGTEAFF.

This clonotype was observed once. V gene TRBV2 combines with J gene TRBJ1-1; D possibly corresponds to TRBD1 (5 bases). Trimming stripped 2 bases from V and 5 bases from J, with 18 bases between. The length of the CDR3 is 16 residues. The germline gives CDR1 SNHLY, CDR2 FYNNEI. In nucleotides, the CDR3 is TGTGCCAGCAGTGAACGGTGGGGCAACAAGTGGACTGAAGCTTTCTTT. This translates into CASSERWGNKWTEAFF. Based on the CDR3 plus reference TRBV2 and TRBJ1-1, the full variable domain is EPEVTQTPSHQVTQMGQEVILRCVPISNHLYFYWYRQILGQKVEFLVSFYNNEISEKSEIFDDQFSVERPDGSNFTLKIRSTKLEDSAMYFCASSERWGNKWTEAFFGQGTRLTVV.

V is TRBV2 and J is TRBJ2-4; D is unresolved. CDR1 and CDR2 from the germline V gene are SNHLY and FYNNEI. This CDR3 has 11 amino acids. V was trimmed by 1 base and J by 5 bases, leaving 0 bases between them. CDR3 sequence (DNA): TGTGCCAGCAGTGAAGAAAACATTCAGTACTTC. It is translated as CASSEENIQYF.